These T cell receptor beta chains were read from a single sample in a study of CD8+ T cells in alopecia areata. Profiled with immunoSEQ multiplex PCR; TCRdb holds only in-frame clones, not every one. This sample yields about 19,000 clones, of which about 59% are seen a single time; roughly 6% belongs to the top ten. The specimen comprised skin, sampled at week 0. These TCRs come from a human donor with alopecia areata. CDR3s include the opening cysteine and the closing phenylalanine or tryptophan. A D gene is named only where the DNA matches it firmly. The listing skips clone size in some rows; elsewhere it reads once, few, many or a size class.

size: -
D: -
J: TRBJ1-6
V: TRBV5-6
DNA: TGTGCCAGCAGCCCTCCGGGACATTTTAATTCACCCCTCCACTTT
CDR3: CASSPPGHFNSPLHF

size: -
D: -
J: TRBJ1-5
V: TRBV27
DNA: TGTGCCAGCAGTCCCTTCTGGGGGCATCAGCCCCAGCATTTT
CDR3: CASSPFWGHQPQHF

size: few
D: -
J: TRBJ2-7
V: TRBV5-8
DNA: TGTGCCAGCACCTCTCCGACTAGAACCTACGAGCAGTACTTC
CDR3: CASTSPTRTYEQYF

size: -
D: -
J: TRBJ1-2
V: TRBV7-9
DNA: TGTGCCAGCAGCTTGCCTCAGGGGGGCTACACCTTC
CDR3: CASSLPQGGYTF

size: -
D: -
J: TRBJ2-4
V: TRBV30
DNA: TGTGCCTGGAGCGGGTGGGGGGAAGCCAAAAACATTCAGTACTTC
CDR3: CAWSGWGEAKNIQYF

size: -
D: TRBD2
J: TRBJ2-3
V: TRBV4-2
DNA: TGTGCCAGCAGCCAAGATCAAGCGGGGGGGCTTTCGGATACGCAGTATTTT
CDR3: CASSQDQAGGLSDTQYF

size: -
D: TRBD1
J: TRBJ1-2
V: TRBV6-5
DNA: TGTGCCAGCAGTCCCTGGGACAGGGGCCTGGAAGGCTACACCTTC
CDR3: CASSPWDRGLEGYTF

size: -
D: -
J: TRBJ1-1
V: TRBV5-4
DNA: TGTGCCAGCAGCTTGGGCCGACACAGGAACACTGAAGCTTTCTTT
CDR3: CASSLGRHRNTEAFF

size: -
D: TRBD1
J: TRBJ1-5
V: TRBV2
DNA: TGTGCCAGCAGTTTCGGGACAGGGGAGGGAAATCAGCCCCAGCATTTT
CDR3: CASSFGTGEGNQPQHF

size: -
D: -
J: TRBJ2-7
V: TRBV7-2
DNA: TGTGCCAGCAGCTTAGGCGAGCTCCCGCCCTACGAGCAGTACTTC
CDR3: CASSLGELPPYEQYF

size: -
D: -
J: TRBJ2-1
V: TRBV14
DNA: TGTGCCAGCTCCGCATACAATGAGCAGTTCTTC
CDR3: CASSAYNEQFF

size: few
D: -
J: TRBJ1-1
V: TRBV4-2
DNA: TGTGCCAGCAGCCAAGGGATCGGGGGGGTCACTGAAGCTTTCTTT
CDR3: CASSQGIGGVTEAFF

size: -
D: TRBD1
J: TRBJ2-7
V: TRBV27
DNA: TGTGCCAGCAGGGGGATGCCCGGACAGGGCTACGAGCAGTACTTC
CDR3: CASRGMPGQGYEQYF

size: -
D: -
J: TRBJ2-2
V: TRBV7-9
DNA: TGTGCCAGCAACAGACCCACCGGGGAGCTGTTTTTT
CDR3: CASNRPTGELFF

size: -
D: -
J: TRBJ1-1
V: TRBV19
DNA: TGTGCCAGTAGTATAAACAGGAACACTGAAGCTTTCTTT
CDR3: CASSINRNTEAFF

size: -
D: -
J: TRBJ2-5
V: TRBV5-1
DNA: TGCGCCAGCAGCTTGGCCTTGGCCAGTCAAGAGACCCAGTACTTC
CDR3: CASSLALASQETQYF

size: -
D: -
J: TRBJ2-1
V: TRBV5-1
DNA: TGCGCCAGCAGACCGGGGGTTACCTACAATGAGCAGTTCTTC
CDR3: CASRPGVTYNEQFF

size: -
D: -
J: TRBJ2-1
V: TRBV13
DNA: TGTGCCAGCAGCCCTAGCGTCAGCTCCTACAATGAGCAGTTCTTC
CDR3: CASSPSVSSYNEQFF

size: once
D: TRBD2
J: TRBJ2-1
V: TRBV29-1
DNA: TGCAGCGTTGAAGCCCTAGCGGGGGATTACTACAATGAGCAGTTCTTC
CDR3: CSVEALAGDYYNEQFF

size: -
D: TRBD1
J: TRBJ2-3
V: TRBV5-1
DNA: TGCGCCAGCAGCTTGGTGGCAGGGGGAAGCACAGATACGCAGTATTTT
CDR3: CASSLVAGGSTDTQYF

size: -
D: TRBD1
J: TRBJ2-7
V: TRBV6-1
DNA: TGTGCCAGCAGTGAAGGGGGACAGGGGGCGCCGAGGCAGTACTTC
CDR3: CASSEGGQGAPRQYF

size: -
D: -
J: TRBJ2-2
V: TRBV18
DNA: TGTGCCAGCTCACCAAACACCGACACCGGGGAGCTGTTTTTT
CDR3: CASSPNTDTGELFF

size: -
D: -
J: TRBJ1-1
V: TRBV14
DNA: TGTGCCAGCAGCCAGAGCGTTAAGAACACTGAAGCTTTCTTT
CDR3: CASSQSVKNTEAFF

size: few
D: TRBD2
J: TRBJ2-3
V: TRBV2
DNA: TGTGCCAGCAATCTCGGGGGGACCAGCACAGATACGCAGTATTTT
CDR3: CASNLGGTSTDTQYF

size: once
D: -
J: TRBJ2-1
V: TRBV19
DNA: TGTGCCAGTAGTATTGGGGGGTGGTCCTACAATGAGCAGTTCTTC
CDR3: CASSIGGWSYNEQFF

size: -
D: TRBD1
J: TRBJ1-1
V: TRBV5-1
DNA: TGCGCCAGCAGCTCGGACAGGGAGAACACTGAAGCTTTCTTT
CDR3: CASSSDRENTEAFF

size: -
D: -
J: TRBJ2-2
V: TRBV11-3
DNA: TGTGCCAGCAGCCTCCGGAACACCGGGGAGCTGTTTTTT
CDR3: CASSLRNTGELFF

size: -
D: TRBD1
J: TRBJ2-2
V: TRBV6-1
DNA: TGTGCCAGCAGAGGGGGCGGGACCGGGGAGCTGTTTTTT
CDR3: CASRGGGTGELFF

size: -
D: TRBD1
J: TRBJ1-1
V: TRBV7-2
DNA: TGTGCCAGCAGCCCTCAGGGACAGGGGGAAGCTTTCTTT
CDR3: CASSPQGQGEAFF

size: -
D: -
J: TRBJ2-5
V: TRBV7-9
DNA: TGTGCCAGCAGCTTAAGAGGAGATGTCCAAGAGACCCAGTACTTC
CDR3: CASSLRGDVQETQYF

size: -
D: -
J: TRBJ2-7
V: TRBV6-4
DNA: TGTGCCGGCAGTGACCCGTGTGGGGTCGGCGAGCAGTACTTC
CDR3: CAGSDPCGVGEQYF

size: -
D: TRBD2
J: TRBJ2-7
V: TRBV7-6
DNA: TGTGCCAGCAGCCCCCGGGAAGCGGGGGCCTCCTACGAGCAGTACTTC
CDR3: CASSPREAGASYEQYF

size: -
D: -
J: TRBJ1-1
V: TRBV5-6
DNA: TGTGCCAGCAGCCGACCGAGGCACGCGGGCACTGAAGCTTTCTTT
CDR3: CASSRPRHAGTEAFF

size: -
D: TRBD1
J: TRBJ1-5
V: TRBV4-3
DNA: TGCGCCAGCAGCCATAGGACAGGGTATGATCAGCCCCAGCATTTT
CDR3: CASSHRTGYDQPQHF

size: large
D: TRBD1
J: TRBJ2-2
V: TRBV19
DNA: TGTGCCAGTAGGGGACAGGGGTATACCGGGGAGCTGTTTTTT
CDR3: CASRGQGYTGELFF

size: -
D: TRBD1
J: TRBJ2-7
V: TRBV4-2
DNA: TGTGCCAGCAGCCAAGTCTCCGGGACAGGGGCTAAAGAGCAGTACTTC
CDR3: CASSQVSGTGAKEQYF

size: -
D: -
J: TRBJ2-7
V: TRBV6-6
DNA: TGTGCCAGCAGTTACAGGGTCGGCGAGCAGTACTTC
CDR3: CASSYRVGEQYF

size: few
D: TRBD2
J: TRBJ2-7
V: TRBV9
DNA: TGTGCCAGCAGCGCCGGACTAGCGGGGGGGAACGAGCAGTACTTC
CDR3: CASSAGLAGGNEQYF

size: -
D: -
J: TRBJ2-3
V: TRBV4-3
DNA: TGCGCCAGCAGCCAAGAAGTAGGGGACTGGGAAGATACGCAGTATTTT
CDR3: CASSQEVGDWEDTQYF

size: -
D: -
J: TRBJ1-5
V: TRBV7-8
DNA: TGTGCCAGCACCACTTATAGGGGCGATCAGCCCCAGCATTTT
CDR3: CASTTYRGDQPQHF

size: -
D: -
J: TRBJ2-7
V: TRBV5-1
DNA: TGCGCCAGCAGCTTGGGACAGGGAGGGTCCTACGAGCAGTACTTC
CDR3: CASSLGQGGSYEQYF

size: -
D: -
J: TRBJ1-1
V: TRBV18
DNA: TGTGCCAGCTCACGAGGGGGGGCTGAAGCTTTCTTT
CDR3: CASSRGGAEAFF

size: once
D: TRBD2
J: TRBJ2-5
V: TRBV4-2
DNA: TGTGCCAGCAGCCAAGGGCTAGCGGAGGAGACCCAGTACTTC
CDR3: CASSQGLAEETQYF

size: few
D: -
J: TRBJ2-5
V: TRBV27
DNA: TGTGCCAGCAGTCTATCATTTCGCGGGGCTACCGGAGAGACCCAGTACTTC
CDR3: CASSLSFRGATGETQYF

size: -
D: -
J: TRBJ1-6
V: TRBV18
DNA: TGTGCCAGCTCACCACGGAGGACAGAAAATAATTCACCCCTCCACTTT
CDR3: CASSPRRTENNSPLHF

size: few
D: -
J: TRBJ2-2
V: TRBV5-1
DNA: TGCGCCAGCAGCCCATGGCCGATGACCGGGACAATTACGAACACCGGGGAGCTGTTTTTT
CDR3: CASSPWPMTGTITNTGELFF

size: -
D: -
J: TRBJ1-3
V: TRBV6-6
DNA: TGTGCCAGCAGCCCAGAGGCTTACACCATATATTTT
CDR3: CASSPEAYTIYF

size: -
D: -
J: TRBJ2-3
V: TRBV7-2
DNA: TGTGCCAGCAGCCCACGACTGCGAGGCACAGATACGCAGTATTTT
CDR3: CASSPRLRGTDTQYF

size: -
D: -
J: TRBJ1-1
V: TRBV5-1
DNA: TGCGCCAGCAGCTTGGCCGGGGGGCTGAACACTGAAGCTTTCTTT
CDR3: CASSLAGGLNTEAFF

size: -
D: -
J: TRBJ1-4
V: TRBV7-9
DNA: TGTGCCAGCAGCTTAAGACGGGGGGTTGCAACTAATGAAAAACTGTTTTTT
CDR3: CASSLRRGVATNEKLFF

size: large
D: -
J: TRBJ1-5
V: TRBV6-1
DNA: TGTGCCAGCAGTGGCTTGACAAACCTCCTGGGCAATCAGCCCCAGCATTTT
CDR3: CASSGLTNLLGNQPQHF

size: few
D: TRBD2
J: TRBJ2-7
V: TRBV7-3
DNA: TGTGCCAGCAGCTTAGGGGTTAGCGGGGTAGGTAGCGAGCAGTACTTC
CDR3: CASSLGVSGVGSEQYF

size: -
D: -
J: TRBJ2-7
V: TRBV7-2
DNA: TGTGCCAGCAGCTCAGGGCCCCGTCACGAGCAGTACTTC
CDR3: CASSSGPRHEQYF

size: few
D: -
J: TRBJ2-4
V: TRBV6-6
DNA: TGTGCCAGCAGTTACGGGGTAGGGTTTCGAAACATTCAGTACTTC
CDR3: CASSYGVGFRNIQYF

size: -
D: -
J: TRBJ1-2
V: TRBV6-5
DNA: TGTGCCAGCAGTTACTCTTTCCCGTCAAACTATGGCTACACCTTC
CDR3: CASSYSFPSNYGYTF